The source of this T cell receptor beta chain is a study of CXCR3-negative and CXCR3-positive naive CD8 T cells (dated 2019 in TCRdb). About the investigation overall: About 150 million TRB reads were obtained in total, roughly 1.5 +/- 0.3 million reads per library. Diversity and physicochemical repertoire analyses covered about a dozen donors pooled from two independent experiments. Naive subsets from 5 or 6 donors and memory cells from 3 donors were included in the TRBV-TRBJ cluster analysis. Points the paper makes about the study in general: Surface CD5, linked to self-reactivity in mice, was comparable between naive subsets; TCR interaction strength was therefore also inferred from TRB CDR3 physicochemical properties. Comparably high repertoire diversity was found in both naive subsets, whereas much lower repertoire diversity was found in memory CD8+ T cells. Similar TRBV-TRBJ usage was shown by naive CXCR3-negative and CXCR3-positive cells from the same donor, whereas distinct patterns were shown by memory cells. TRB CDR3s from CXCR3-positive naive cells showed higher hydrophobicity (lower Kidera factor 4), lower energy, and higher strength and volume indices than CXCR3-negative naive cells. Freshly isolated PBMCs were used for most assays because CXCR3 expression went down partially after cryopreservation.

Inclusive of the bounding cysteine and phenylalanine, the CDR3 is 11 residues long. No DNA is listed. Per the germline V gene, ENHRY is the CDR1 and SYGVKD is the CDR2. For each CD8+ T cell subset, flow sorting was done in triplicate, and 310,000 or so cells per subset went directly into RLT lysis buffer. Naive CD8+ T cells were defined stringently as CD45RO-CCR7+CD27+CD95- to exclude memory contaminants. Standard density gradient centrifugation was used to isolate peripheral blood mononuclear cells from buffy coats. A FACSAria III was used to flow-sort naive CXCR3-negative and CXCR3-positive CD8+ T cells. Total RNA was extracted from sorted cells with an RNeasy Mini Kit. A remark on this clonotype: It has no known antigen specificity.

Data came from a NextSeq 550. The Human TCR Profiling Kit (MiLaboratory) was used to prepare UMI-labeled 5' RACE TRB cDNA libraries. cDNA synthesis used the entire amount of extracted RNA, and PCR amplification then used the entire amount of cDNA produced. The libraries were made side by side, with each library going through the same number of PCR cycles. The study's own analysis went as follows. With a requirement of at least two reads per UMI, MIGEC and MiXCR extracted about 50,000 +/- 10,000 unique UMI-labeled TRB cDNA molecules per library. On average, each library contained approximately 40,000 +/- 10,000 functional in-frame TRB CDR3 nucleotide clonotypes without stop codons. After each sample was downsampled to 5000 UMI-labeled TRB molecules, VDJtools was used to calculate diversity metrics such as normalized Shannon-Wiener and Chao1. VDJtools was used to calculate clonotype-size-weighted physicochemical properties of the central five CDR3 residues, namely interaction energy, strength, volume and Kidera factor 4. TCRdb reprocessed the reads and provides one entry for every CDR3 protein sequence; no DNA is given. For this entry, the V and J calls and clone size follow TCRdb and not the study's own pipeline. The sample's table covers about 150,000 distinct CDR3 sequences. The top ten constitute 0.45% to 0.55% of the sample.

This TCR derives from a human donor in good health. Some clones in this sample may be carry-over from other donors' samples. The sequenced sample was naive CXCR3+ CD8+ T cells from blood. The cell subset or site label corresponds to: CD45RO-CCR7+CD27+CD95- naive CD8+ T cells expressing CXCR3 (TNR3+). The V gene is TRBV10-3 and the J gene is TRBJ2-7. The CDR3 here reads CATQTPHEQYF.